This section outlines one T cell receptor beta chain sequence together with its context. This specimen belongs to a study of blood T cell repertoires in COVID-19. Germline CDR1 GTSNPN, CDR2 SVGIG (reference sequence). The CDR3 is 11 amino acids. Source study methods: Estimation of nucleated cell counts was performed using reference gene primer amplification. Clones were sequenced by immunoSEQ multiplex PCR, and TCRdb holds only the in-frame ones, with some missing. V, J and clone size were drawn from that table, and D and trimming were deduced from the DNA. The sample has approximately 71,000 clones, about 90% seen once.

The chain links TRBV30 to TRBJ2-7; D might be TRBD2 (7 bases). This clonotype originated in a human donor in a cohort sampled during active COVID-19. Material: peripheral blood. The CDR3 region is CGGGAVHEQYF. DNA of the CDR3: TGTGGGGGGGGCGCGGTCCACGAGCAGTACTTC.